One sample yielded the 19 T cell receptor beta chains listed below, sequenced in a study of T cell changes during pregnancy in multiple sclerosis. Using immunoSEQ multiplex PCR, the repertoire was profiled, and TCRdb retains in-frame clones only, with some absent. The sample shows approximately 84,000 clones, less than 95% of them seen only once. The material was peripheral blood, obtained in the third trimester of pregnancy. The source of these receptors is a female donor with multiple sclerosis, enrolled in a pregnancy study.

The rearrangement uses TRBV7-8 and TRBJ1-2; D is uncertain. Germline loops: CDR1 SGHVS, CDR2 FQNEAQ. V was pared by 4 bases and J by 5 bases, with 14 bases between. CDR3 length: 14 amino acids. In nucleotides, the CDR3 is TGTGCCAGCAGCTCACTAGGGATAGGGTATGGCTACACCTTC. It codes for CASSSLGIGYGYTF.

The J gene is TRBJ2-7, the V gene TRBV6-5; 9 bases agree with TRBD2. Losses at the gene ends were 5 bases for V and 2 bases for J; bases not matched to a gene: 7. Germline assignment: CDR1 MNHEY and CDR2 SVGAGI. This CDR3 contains 15 residues. The CDR3 DNA reads TGTGCCAGCAGTCAACTAGCGGGTAACCCCTACGAGCAGTACTTC. Protein sequence: CASSQLAGNPYEQYF.

J is TRBJ1-6 and V is TRBV7-9; D not resolved. This CDR3 is built from 17 residues. CDR1 SEHNR and CDR2 FQNEAQ come from the germline V gene (reference sequence). V was trimmed by 10 bases and J by 0 bases, leaving 19 bases between them. This CDR3 reads CATLIGPGNSYNSPLHF. The CDR3 coding sequence is TGTGCCACCTTAATTGGCCCGGGAAACTCCTATAATTCACCCCTCCACTTT.

The chain recombines TRBV9 with TRBJ1-1; D not certain. The germline V and J ends were trimmed by 3 bases and 6 bases, with 18 bases remaining between them. The CDR3 contains 15 residues. Germline CDR1 reads SGDLS; CDR2 reads YYNGEE. The CDR3 region is CASSAQWAQRAEAFF. The CDR3 DNA reads TGTGCCAGCAGCGCCCAGTGGGCCCAGAGGGCTGAAGCTTTCTTT.

The J gene is TRBJ2-1, the V gene TRBV27; TRBD1 is a possible D gene (6 bases). V shed 4 bases and J shed 7 bases, with 17 bases lying between them. CDR3 length equals 15 residues. Germline CDR1 MNHEY, CDR2 SMNVEV (reference sequence). The CDR3 here is CASSYVGAVRNEQFF. DNA of the CDR3: TGTGCCAGCAGTTATGTGGGGGCTGTCCGGAATGAGCAGTTCTTC.

The chain links TRBV6-1 to TRBJ1-1; D perhaps matches TRBD1 (5 bases). Germline V CDR1 and CDR2: MNHNS, SASEGT. Trimming left V 8 bases short and J 1 base short, with 14 bases between. The CDR3 extends over 14 amino acids. The CDR3 here is CASYQGPQNTEAFF. The CDR3 DNA reads as TGTGCCAGCTATCAGGGCCCACAGAACACTGAAGCTTTCTTT.

CDR3 residues: CASSLDAGADTEAFF. The CDR3 nucleotides are TGTGCCAGCAGCTTAGATGCGGGGGCGGACACTGAAGCTTTCTTT. V gene TRBV7-9 combines with J gene TRBJ1-1, with D possibly TRBD1 on 6 matching bases. Trimming took off 1 base at V and 3 bases at J, with 12 bases between the two ends. This CDR3 is built from 15 residues. In germline, CDR1 is SEHNR, CDR2 FQNEAQ (reference sequence). The full variable domain, its missing parts supplied by reference TRBV7-9 and TRBJ1-1, is DTGVSQNPRHKITKRGQNVTFRCDPISEHNRLYWYRQTLGQGPEFLTYFQNEAQLEKSRLLSDRFSAERPKGSFSTLEIQRTEQGDSAMYLCASSLDAGADTEAFFGQGTRLTVV.

V gene TRBV18 combines with J gene TRBJ2-5; D is perhaps TRBD1 (5 bases). The length of the CDR3 is 14 residues. Trimming left V 1 base short and J 1 base short, with 7 bases between. CDR1 and CDR2 from the germline V gene are KGHSH and LQKENI. CDR3 coding DNA: TGTGCCAGCTCACCACGGACAAGCCAAGAGACCCAGTACTTC. Amino acids: CASSPRTSQETQYF.

The chain links TRBV13 to TRBJ1-4; D not certain. The V end was cut by 4 bases, the J end by 5 bases, with 8 bases between. This CDR3 is built from 13 residues. The germline gives CDR1 PRHDT, CDR2 FYEKMQ (reference sequence). CDR3 sequence reads: CASSYGLNEKLFF. The CDR3 DNA reads TGTGCCAGCAGCTACGGACTGAATGAAAAACTGTTTTTT.

Only a few counts were recorded for this clone. This chain uses TRBV6-1 with TRBJ2-3, with D hard to call. CDR3 size: 14 residues. The germline V and J ends were trimmed by 4 bases and 4 bases, with 12 bases remaining between them. Germline CDR1 MNHNS, CDR2 SASEGT. In DNA form, the CDR3 reads TGTGCCAGCAGTGGAGTGATGGGCCCAGATACGCAGTATTTT. Its translation is CASSGVMGPDTQYF.

The gene calls are TRBV10-3 and TRBJ1-1; 9 bases map to TRBD1. Trimming cost V 5 bases and J 1 base; bases outside gene matches: 8. The CDR3 is 16 amino acids. Germline V gives CDR1 ENHRY, CDR2 SYGVKD. The CDR3 DNA is TGTGCCATCAGTCAAACAGGGGGCCGCTCGAACACTGAAGCTTTCTTT. Protein product: CAISQTGGRSNTEAFF.

The chain has TRBV10-3 and TRBJ1-4; D ambiguous. Trimming took 3 bases from V and 5 from J, leaving 7 bases between them. Germline values: CDR1 ENHRY, CDR2 SYGVKD. CDR3 size: 13 residues. The CDR3 region is CAISDPGNEKLFF. The DNA of the CDR3 is TGTGCCATCAGTGATCCTGGCAATGAAAAACTGTTTTTT.

The V call is TRBV5-4, the J call TRBJ1-3; D might be TRBD1 (6 bases). The CDR3 has 14 amino acids. Germline lookup yields CDR1 SGHNT and CDR2 YYREEE (reference sequence). V lost 0 bases, J lost 4 bases, and 8 bases lay in between. The CDR3 DNA is TGTGCCAGCAGCTTGGCAGGGGCCGGAAACACCATATATTTT. Protein product: CASSLAGAGNTIYF.

V usage is TRBV2 and J usage is TRBJ1-5; D is unresolved. The CDR3 totals 14 residues. The germline gives CDR1 SNHLY, CDR2 FYNNEI. Written as DNA, the CDR3 is TGTGCTACCTGGTCGGGGTTTGGTAATCAGCCCCAGCATTTT. Its translation is CATWSGFGNQPQHF.

The V and J genes are TRBV9 and TRBJ2-1; 7 nucleotides align to TRBD2. Germline V gene lookup returns CDR1 SGDLS and CDR2 YYNGEE. The CDR3 has 15 residues. Trimming at V came to 2 bases and at J to 0 bases, leaving 2 bases not matched to a gene. DNA for the CDR3: TGTGCCAGCAGCGTCAGGGAGGGCTCCTACAATGAGCAGTTCTTC. Translated: CASSVREGSYNEQFF. The variable domain in full, completed from reference TRBV9 and TRBJ2-1, reads DSGVTQTPKHLITATGQRVTLRCSPRSGDLSVYWYQQSLDQGLQFLIQYYNGEERAKGNILERFSAQQFPDLHSELNLSSLELGDSALYFCASSVREGSYNEQFFGPGTRLTVL.

The chain links TRBV27 to TRBJ2-5; 9 bases map to TRBD2. The CDR3 consists of 17 residues. Germline V gene sequence: CDR1 MNHEY, CDR2 SMNVEV (reference sequence). V shed 8 bases, J shed 0 bases, and the junction held 13 bases outside the gene matches. Here the CDR3 reads CASGISGGRMYQETQYF. The CDR3 DNA reads TGTGCCAGCGGTATTAGCGGGGGCCGGATGTACCAAGAGACCCAGTACTTC.

This clone is a singleton in its sample. The chain employs TRBV5-4 and TRBJ2-5, with 11 bases fitting TRBD2. Trimming cost V 0 bases and J 3 bases; bases outside gene matches: 10. Per germline, CDR1 SGHNT and CDR2 YYREEE (reference sequence). This CDR3 spans 18 amino acids. The CDR3 sequence: CASSLGYGATSGKETQYF. The CDR3 DNA follows: TGTGCCAGCAGCTTGGGGTACGGGGCGACTAGCGGGAAAGAGACCCAGTACTTC.

The chain uses TRBV13 and TRBJ1-2; D is perhaps TRBD1 (6 bases). Trimming left V 3 bases short and J 0 bases short, with 14 bases between. CDR3 length: 16 amino acids. CDR1 is PRHDT and CDR2 is FYEKMQ in the germline V gene (reference sequence). In DNA, the CDR3 is TGTGCCAGCAGCTTGTTCCGGGACACAGCTAACTATGGCTACACCTTC. This sequence encodes CASSLFRDTANYGYTF.

The chain combines TRBV5-1 with TRBJ2-1; D gene uncertain. The CDR3 contains 13 residues. Per germline, CDR1 SGHRS and CDR2 YFSETQ. Trimming took 3 bases from V and 8 from J, leaving 12 bases between them. The CDR3 region is CASSSLSSYEQFF. In DNA form, the CDR3 reads TGCGCCAGCAGCTCTTTGAGTTCCTATGAGCAGTTCTTC.